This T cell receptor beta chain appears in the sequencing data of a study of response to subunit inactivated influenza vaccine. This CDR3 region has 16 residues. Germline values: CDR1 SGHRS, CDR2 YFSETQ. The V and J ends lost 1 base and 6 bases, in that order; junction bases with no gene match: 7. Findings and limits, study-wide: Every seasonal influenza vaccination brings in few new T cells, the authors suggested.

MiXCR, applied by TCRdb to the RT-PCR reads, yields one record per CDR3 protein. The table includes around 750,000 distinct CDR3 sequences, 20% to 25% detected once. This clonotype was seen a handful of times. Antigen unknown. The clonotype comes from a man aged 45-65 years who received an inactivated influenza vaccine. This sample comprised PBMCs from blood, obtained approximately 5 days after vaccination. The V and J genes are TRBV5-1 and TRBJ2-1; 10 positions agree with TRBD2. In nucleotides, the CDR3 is TGCGCCAGCAGCTTGATCAGCGGGAGGGCCCGCAATGAGCAGTTCTTC. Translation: CASSLISGRARNEQFF.